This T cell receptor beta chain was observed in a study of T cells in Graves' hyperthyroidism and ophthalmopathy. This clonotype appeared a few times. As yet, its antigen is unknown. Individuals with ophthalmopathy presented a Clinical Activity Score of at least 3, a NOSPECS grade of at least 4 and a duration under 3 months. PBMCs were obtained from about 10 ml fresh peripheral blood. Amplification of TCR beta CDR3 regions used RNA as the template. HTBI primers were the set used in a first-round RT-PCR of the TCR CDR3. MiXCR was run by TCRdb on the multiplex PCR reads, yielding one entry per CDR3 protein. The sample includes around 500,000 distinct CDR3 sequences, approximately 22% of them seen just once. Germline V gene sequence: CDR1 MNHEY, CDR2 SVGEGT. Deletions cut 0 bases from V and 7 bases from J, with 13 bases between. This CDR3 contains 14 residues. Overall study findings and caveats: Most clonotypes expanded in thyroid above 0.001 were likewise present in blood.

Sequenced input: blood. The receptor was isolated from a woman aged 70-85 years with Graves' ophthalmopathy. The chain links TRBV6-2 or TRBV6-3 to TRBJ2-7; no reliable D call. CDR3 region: CASSYSVQVWEQYF. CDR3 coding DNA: TGTGCCAGCAGTTACTCGGTTCAAGTATGGGAGCAGTACTTC.